A single TCR beta chain is shown here with its context. It has no known antigen specificity. Base qualities were left out, and no much larger clone turns up one base away. A single peripheral blood draw of approximately 0.11 L on average was collected from each donor into heparinised tubes. A BD FACSAria II was used to sort naive, central memory, regulatory and stem cell-like memory CD4+ T cells with a panel that included CD45RO, CCR7, CD25, CD127, CD95 and CD27. Every sorted population had a purity above 95%. PBMCs were isolated right away by Lymphoprep density gradient centrifugation and were stained directly, without culture. So that batch effects would be minimized, each experiment stained and sorted samples in pairs, pairing one healthy donor with one patient. The CDR3, cysteine through phenylalanine, is 15 amino acids long. Just the 45-base CDR3 DNA is kept, in frame starting at base 1. The germline V gene (reference sequence) supplies CDR1 GTSNPN and CDR2 SVGIG. From V the trimming removes 7 bases and from J it removes 1 base, while the gene matches leave 7 bases of the junction unaccounted for.

The data belong to a study of beta chain features in type 1 diabetes (dated by TCRdb to the late 2010s). About the full investigation: Mean age, gender distribution, total cell number and subset yield did not differ between patients and healthy donors. A total of roughly 100 million sorted cells were examined across all samples, and the number of cells per subset was strongly correlated with RNA yield. The study compared the TCRB repertoires of sorted circulating CD4+ T cell subsets in recently diagnosed type 1 diabetes patients with those in matched healthy donors. Naive and central memory subsets were obtained from all 28 donors, but regulatory and stem cell-like memory subsets were isolated from only 8 patients and roughly eight healthy donors. The study at large found these results: Type 1 diabetes patients showed a moderate but significant shortening of TCRB CDR3 length in all four CD4+ subsets. Because cDNA was sequenced instead of genomic DNA, activated cells with high expression could be over-represented, although the groups did not differ in activation or CD3 levels. Because the HLA sub-analyses included only small numbers of individuals, any influence of HLA type on TCRB rearrangement was left unresolved. Shorter templates might have been favored by PCR, but patient and control samples were amplified and corrected together, so both groups would have been affected equally by any skew. At VDJ recombination sites, type 1 diabetes patients had fewer insertions and more deleted nucleotides, which implies abnormalities in thymic rearrangement. Naive, central memory and regulatory TCRB repertoires appeared to be more similar among patients than among healthy donors.

The entire isolated RNA was reverse transcribed using the High Capacity cDNA Reverse Transcription Kit, and thus expressed TCRB transcripts were sequenced. Naive, central memory and regulatory T cell samples underwent deep immunoSEQ sequencing, averaging around 3.6 million total reads per sample. Sorted cells were lysed in RLT buffer, and RNA was extracted using DNase-treated RNeasy Micro or Mini kits according to cell number. Each cell subset was processed on its own to prevent cross-contamination, while patient and healthy donor samples were processed together. The immunoSEQ multiplex PCR was used to amplify TCRB sequences from cDNA, generating 87-bp fragments that spanned the CDR3 region. Sequencing of the amplicons was performed on the Illumina HiSeq platform. The authors' analysis ran thus. Synthetic template baselines were used to correct PCR bias computationally, reads within Hamming distance 2 were collapsed together, and singletons that could not be merged were discarded. Reads were aligned against IMGT so that V, D and J genes, CDR3 length and insertions or deletions at six rearrangement sites could be assigned. Within each subset, clonotype counts were normalized to the number of sorted cells before true diversity and Gini coefficients were calculated with the tcR R package. The overlap coefficient, calculated on TCRB nucleotide sequences, was used to quantify repertoire sharing. Out-of-frame TCRB sequences from naive cells were analyzed to stand in for the pre-selection repertoire. TCRdb holds this immuneACCESS table with in-frame rearrangements only. Some clones are missing; in checked studies, unresolved V genes explain under half, and the rest has no known cause. V, J and clone size are taken as reported in that table, and D and trimming were inferred from the DNA itself. The sample has 250,000 to 350,000 clones on record, roughly 11% of them singletons. 0.015% of the sample lies in the top ten.

The rearranged segments are TRBV30 and TRBJ2-1; the central 10 bases match TRBD1. Sequencing input: naive CD4+ T cells from blood. The sample's cell subset or site label, decoded: true naive CD4+ T cells. This TCR derives from a woman younger than 45 in good health. At the DNA level, the sequence is TGTGCCTCGATGAGGACAGGGGGATCCTACAATGAGCAGTTCTTC. Translated, this gives CASMRTGGSYNEQFF.